This T cell receptor beta chain came from a study of blood T cells in healthy people across ages. Germline CDR1 reads SEHNR; CDR2 reads FQNEAQ (reference sequence). The germline V and J ends were trimmed by 5 bases and 13 bases, with 24 bases remaining between them. CDR3 length: 15 amino acids. Turning to this clonotype: The antigen is undetermined.

RNA extraction gave at least 5.5 micrograms of total RNA per sample. Study-wide points: It was the long-lived donors that had more naive CD4+ cells and higher diversity than aged donors. Unsorted PBMCs ruled out conclusive naive versus antigen-experienced comparison.

Primers used in a second PCR of about 6 to 11 cycles were a sample-barcoded 5' primer and a J-beta primer mix. MiXCR, run by TCRdb on the 5' RACE reads, gives a single entry per CDR3 protein. Of about a million distinct CDR3 sequences in the sample, about 48% are singletons; the top ten hold under 15%. The chain employs TRBV7-9 and TRBJ2-4, with D perhaps being TRBD1 or TRBD2 (6 bases each). The sequence was obtained from a man younger than 40 in good health. The specimen was blood. CDR3 region: CASSRTEAQRAMQYF. The CDR3 DNA is TGTGCCAGCAGCCGGACAGAGGCACAGCGGGCGATGCAGTACTTC.